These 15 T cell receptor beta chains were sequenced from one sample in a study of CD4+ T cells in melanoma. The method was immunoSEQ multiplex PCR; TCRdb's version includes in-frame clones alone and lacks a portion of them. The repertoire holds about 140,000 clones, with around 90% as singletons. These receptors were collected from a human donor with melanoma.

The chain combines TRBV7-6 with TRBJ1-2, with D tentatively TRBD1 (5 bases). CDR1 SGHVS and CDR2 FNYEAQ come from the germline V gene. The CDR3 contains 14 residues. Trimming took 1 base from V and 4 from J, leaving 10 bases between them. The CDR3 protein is CASSLEAGTYGYTF. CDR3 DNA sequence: TGTGCCAGCAGCTTAGAGGCAGGGACCTATGGCTACACCTTC.

The CDR3 sequence is CASSLHGEDTGELFF. In nucleotides, the CDR3 is TGCGCCAGCAGCTTGCATGGGGAGGACACCGGGGAGCTGTTTTTT. The V gene is TRBV5-1, the J gene TRBJ2-2; a weak D match, TRBD2 (6 bases). Trimming shortened V by 1 base and J by 3 bases, and 10 bases separated the two germline ends. The CDR3 contains 15 residues. Germline loops: CDR1 SGHRS, CDR2 YFSETQ.

The CDR3 region is CASSEANYGYTF. The DNA of the CDR3 is TGTGCCAGCAGTGAAGCTAACTATGGCTACACCTTC. The gene calls are TRBV2 and TRBJ1-2; D gene uncertain. The V end was cut by 0 bases, the J end by 1 base, with 0 bases between. The CDR3 is 12 amino acids. Looked up from germline, CDR1 is SNHLY and CDR2 is FYNNEI.

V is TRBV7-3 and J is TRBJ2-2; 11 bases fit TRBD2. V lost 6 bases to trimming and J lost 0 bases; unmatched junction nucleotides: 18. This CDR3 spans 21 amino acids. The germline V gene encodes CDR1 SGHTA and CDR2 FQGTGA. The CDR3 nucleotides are TGTGCCAGCAGTTCCCGGAGACGGTCTAGCGGGGGGCCTTCGAACACCGGGGAGCTGTTTTTT. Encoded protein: CASSSRRRSSGGPSNTGELFF.

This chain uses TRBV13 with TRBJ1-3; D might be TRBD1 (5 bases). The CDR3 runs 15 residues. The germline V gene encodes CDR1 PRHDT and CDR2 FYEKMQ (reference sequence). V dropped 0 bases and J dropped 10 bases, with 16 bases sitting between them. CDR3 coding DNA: TGTGCCAGCAGCTTAGGTAGTGGGGGAGCCAGGACCATATATTTT. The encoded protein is CASSLGSGGARTIYF.

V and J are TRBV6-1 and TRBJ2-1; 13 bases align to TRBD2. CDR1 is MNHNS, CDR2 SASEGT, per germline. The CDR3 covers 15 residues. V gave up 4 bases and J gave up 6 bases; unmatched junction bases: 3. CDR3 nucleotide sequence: TGTGCCAGCAGTGTTGGGACTAGCGGGGCCAATGAGCAGTTCTTC. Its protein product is CASSVGTSGANEQFF.

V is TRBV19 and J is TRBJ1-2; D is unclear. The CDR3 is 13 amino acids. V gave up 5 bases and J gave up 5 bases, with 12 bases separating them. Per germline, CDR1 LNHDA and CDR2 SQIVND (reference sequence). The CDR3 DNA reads TGTGCCAGTAGTGCCCAGATTGCGTATGGCTACACCTTC. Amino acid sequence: CASSAQIAYGYTF.

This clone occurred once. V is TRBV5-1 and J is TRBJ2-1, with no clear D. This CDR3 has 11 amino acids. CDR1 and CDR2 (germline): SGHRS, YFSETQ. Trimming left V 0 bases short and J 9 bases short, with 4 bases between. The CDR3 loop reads CASSLVGEQFF. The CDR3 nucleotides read TGCGCCAGCAGCTTGGTTGGTGAGCAGTTCTTC.

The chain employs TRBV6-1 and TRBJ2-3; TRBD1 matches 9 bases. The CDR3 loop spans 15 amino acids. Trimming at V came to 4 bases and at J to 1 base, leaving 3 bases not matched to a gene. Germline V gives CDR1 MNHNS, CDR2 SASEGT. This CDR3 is CASSAWTGGTDTQYF. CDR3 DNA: TGTGCCAGCAGTGCCTGGACAGGGGGCACAGATACGCAGTATTTT.

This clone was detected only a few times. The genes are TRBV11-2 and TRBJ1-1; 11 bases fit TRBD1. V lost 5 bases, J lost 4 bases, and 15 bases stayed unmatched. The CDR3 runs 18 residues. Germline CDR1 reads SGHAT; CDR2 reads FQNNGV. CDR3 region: CASSLKRNGQGAGTEAFF. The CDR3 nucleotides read TGTGCCAGCAGCCTAAAACGTAATGGACAGGGGGCCGGCACTGAAGCTTTCTTT.

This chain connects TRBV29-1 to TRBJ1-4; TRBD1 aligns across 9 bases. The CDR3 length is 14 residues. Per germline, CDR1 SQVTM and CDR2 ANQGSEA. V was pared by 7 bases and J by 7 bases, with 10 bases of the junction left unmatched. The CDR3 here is CSARTPGQGEKLFF. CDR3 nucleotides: TGCAGCGCTCGGACCCCGGGACAGGGTGAAAAACTGTTTTTT. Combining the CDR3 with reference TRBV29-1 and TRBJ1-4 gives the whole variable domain SAVISQKPSRDICQRGTSLTIQCQVDSQVTMMFWYRQQPGQSLTLIATANQGSEATYESGFVIDKFPISRPNLTFSTLTVSNMSPEDSSIYLCSARTPGQGEKLFFGSGTQLSVL.

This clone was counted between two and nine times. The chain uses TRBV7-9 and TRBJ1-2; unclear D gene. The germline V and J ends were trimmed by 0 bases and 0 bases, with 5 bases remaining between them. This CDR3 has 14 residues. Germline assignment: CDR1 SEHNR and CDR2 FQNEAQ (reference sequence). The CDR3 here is CASSLATPNYGYTF. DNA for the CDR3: TGTGCCAGCAGCTTAGCGACTCCTAACTATGGCTACACCTTC.

In DNA form, the CDR3 reads TGTGCCAGCTCACCCACGGGGACTAACTATGGCTACACCTTC. Its protein is CASSPTGTNYGYTF. This rearrangement joins TRBV18 to TRBJ1-2; D gene uncertain. This CDR3 is 14 amino acids long. CDR1 and CDR2 (germline): KGHSH, LQKENI. V was trimmed by 3 bases and J by 0 bases, leaving 8 bases between them.

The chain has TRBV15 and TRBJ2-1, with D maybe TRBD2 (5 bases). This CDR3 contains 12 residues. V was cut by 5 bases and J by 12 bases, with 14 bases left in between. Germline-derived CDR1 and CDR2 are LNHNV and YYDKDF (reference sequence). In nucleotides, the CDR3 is TGTGCCACCAGCGCAGACCGGGATAGGCAGTTCTTC. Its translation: CATSADRDRQFF.

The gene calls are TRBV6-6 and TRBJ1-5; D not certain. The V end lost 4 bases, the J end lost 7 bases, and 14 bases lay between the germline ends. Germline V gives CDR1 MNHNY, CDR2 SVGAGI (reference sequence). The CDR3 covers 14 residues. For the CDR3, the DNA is TGTGCCAGCAGTTGGCGCTCAGGCGACCAGCCCCAGCATTTT. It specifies CASSWRSGDQPQHF.